This T cell receptor beta chain is drawn from a study of cytomegalovirus exposure and HLA in healthy donors. Study-level information: Genotyping showed 81% of over 350 donors falling in the Caucasian-associated ancestry cluster. Study findings and constraints: TCR beta sequences reportedly predicted the HLA-A and HLA-B alleles of most subjects accurately.

PCR was performed using 60 Vbeta and 13 Jbeta primers. Assay used: immunoSEQ multiplex PCR; TCRdb lists only in-frame clones, some missing. This sample has about 110,000 clones, with approximately 82% found just once. As concerns this clone: The antigen remains unidentified.

This CDR3 contains 13 residues. The V and J ends lost 6 bases and 10 bases, in that order; junction bases with no gene match: 5. Germline V gene data show CDR1 as ENHRY and CDR2 as SYGVKD. The chain has TRBV10-3 and TRBJ1-6; 8 nucleotides line up with TRBD1. The sequenced sample was PBMCs. The clonotype was recovered from a man aged 30 to 45 in good health and CMV-seropositive. The CDR3 loop reads CAIRPDRESPLHF. The CDR3 DNA follows: TGTGCCATCAGGCCGGACAGGGAGTCACCCCTCCACTTT.